The sequence of this T cell receptor beta chain was determined in a study of cytomegalovirus exposure and HLA in healthy donors. Vbeta (60) and Jbeta (13) primers were used in the PCR. Using immunoSEQ multiplex PCR, the repertoire was profiled, and TCRdb retains in-frame clones only, with some absent. The sample records approximately 80,000 clones, roughly 78% being singletons. Study-level results: In vitro work confirmed that three CMV-associated chains recognize CMV antigens.

Turning to this clone: The antigen is unknown.

This CDR3 spans 15 amino acids. Per the germline V gene, CDR1 is MDHEN and CDR2 is SYDVKM. Between the trimmed V and J ends, which lost 4 bases and 2 bases, there was a span of 12 bases. The TCR originated in a male donor in good health and CMV-seropositive. The rearrangement uses TRBV28 and TRBJ1-5; D possibly corresponds to TRBD1 (5 bases). Sequencing was done on a sample of PBMCs. The CDR3 spells CASSWGGGGNQPQHF. In DNA, the CDR3 is TGTGCCAGCAGTTGGGGGGGTGGTGGCAATCAGCCCCAGCATTTT.